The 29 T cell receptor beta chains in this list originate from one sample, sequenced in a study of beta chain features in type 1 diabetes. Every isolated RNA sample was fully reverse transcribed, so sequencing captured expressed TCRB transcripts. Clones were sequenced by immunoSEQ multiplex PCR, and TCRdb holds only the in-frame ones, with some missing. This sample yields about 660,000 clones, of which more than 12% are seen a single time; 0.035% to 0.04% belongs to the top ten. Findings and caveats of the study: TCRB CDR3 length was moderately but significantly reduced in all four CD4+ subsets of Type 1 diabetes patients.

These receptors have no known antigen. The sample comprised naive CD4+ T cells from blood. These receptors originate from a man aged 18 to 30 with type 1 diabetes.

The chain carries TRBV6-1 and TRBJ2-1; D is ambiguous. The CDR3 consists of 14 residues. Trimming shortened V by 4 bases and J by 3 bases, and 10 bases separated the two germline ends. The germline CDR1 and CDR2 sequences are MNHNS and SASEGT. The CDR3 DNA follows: TGTGCCAGCAGTGGATCTCTCAGCTACAATGAGCAGTTCTTC. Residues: CASSGSLSYNEQFF.

The CDR3 region is CASNVKAGDTEQFF. CDR3 DNA sequence: TGTGCCTCCAACGTCAAGGCAGGGGACACTGAGCAGTTCTTC. The chain employs TRBV10-3 and TRBJ2-1; D might be TRBD1 (6 bases). CDR3 length: 14 residues. V shed 11 bases and J shed 9 bases, with 23 bases lying between them. The germline gives CDR1 ENHRY, CDR2 SYGVKD.

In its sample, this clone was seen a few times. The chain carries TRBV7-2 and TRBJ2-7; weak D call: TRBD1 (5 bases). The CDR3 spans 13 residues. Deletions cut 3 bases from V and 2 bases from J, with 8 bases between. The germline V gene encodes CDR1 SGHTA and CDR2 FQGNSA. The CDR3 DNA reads TGTGCCAGCAGCTTGAACAGGCCCTACGAGCAGTACTTC. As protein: CASSLNRPYEQYF. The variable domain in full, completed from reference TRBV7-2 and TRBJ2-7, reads GAGVSQSPSNKVTEKGKDVELRCDPISGHTALYWYRQSLGQGLEFLIYFQGNSAPDKSGLPSDRFSAERTGGSVSTLTIQRTQQEDSAVYLCASSLNRPYEQYFGPGTRLTVT.

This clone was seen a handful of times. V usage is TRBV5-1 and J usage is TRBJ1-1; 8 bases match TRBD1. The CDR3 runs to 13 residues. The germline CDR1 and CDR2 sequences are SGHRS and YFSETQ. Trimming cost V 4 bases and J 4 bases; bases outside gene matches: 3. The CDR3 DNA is TGCGCCAGCAGCGGACAGGGAATCACTGAAGCTTTCTTT. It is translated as CASSGQGITEAFF.

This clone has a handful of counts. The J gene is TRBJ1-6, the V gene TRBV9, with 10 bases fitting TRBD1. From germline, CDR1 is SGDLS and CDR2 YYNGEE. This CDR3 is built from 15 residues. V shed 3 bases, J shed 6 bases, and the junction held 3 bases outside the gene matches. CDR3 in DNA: TGTGCCAGCAGCGGTGGGGACAGGGGTAATTCACCCCTCCACTTT. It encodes CASSGGDRGNSPLHF.

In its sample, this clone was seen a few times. The CDR3 DNA sequence: TGCGCCAGCAGCTTGGAGGGGGAGGCCGGGCCCCAGCATTTT. The encoded protein is CASSLEGEAGPQHF. This chain connects TRBV5-1 to TRBJ1-5; weak D call: TRBD1 (6 bases). V was clipped by 0 bases and J by 9 bases, with 13 bases between them. Per the germline V gene, CDR1 is SGHRS and CDR2 is YFSETQ. The CDR3 is made up of 14 amino acids.

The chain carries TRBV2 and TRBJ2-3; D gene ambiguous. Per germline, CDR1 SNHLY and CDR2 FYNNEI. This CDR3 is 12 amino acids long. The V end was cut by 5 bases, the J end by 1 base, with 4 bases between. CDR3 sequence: CASSPRTDTQYF. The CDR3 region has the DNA TGTGCCAGCAGTCCCCGCACAGATACGCAGTATTTT.

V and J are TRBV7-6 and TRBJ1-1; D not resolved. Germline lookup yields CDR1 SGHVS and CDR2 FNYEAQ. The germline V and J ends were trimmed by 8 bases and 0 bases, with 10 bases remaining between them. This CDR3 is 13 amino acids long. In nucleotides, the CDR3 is TGTGCCAGCCGAAAGGTCTTGAACACTGAAGCTTTCTTT. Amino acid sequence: CASRKVLNTEAFF.

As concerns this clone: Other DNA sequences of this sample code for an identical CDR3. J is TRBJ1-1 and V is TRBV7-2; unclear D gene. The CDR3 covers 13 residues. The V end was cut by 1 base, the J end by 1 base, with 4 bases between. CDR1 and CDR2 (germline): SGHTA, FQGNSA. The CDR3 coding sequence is TGTGCCAGCAGCTTAGACACGAACACTGAAGCTTTCTTT. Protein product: CASSLDTNTEAFF.

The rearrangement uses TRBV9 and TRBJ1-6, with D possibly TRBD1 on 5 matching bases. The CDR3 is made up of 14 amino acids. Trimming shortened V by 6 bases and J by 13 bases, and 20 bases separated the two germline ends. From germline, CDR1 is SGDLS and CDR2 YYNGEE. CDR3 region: CASTRTGVGRPLHF. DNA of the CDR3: TGTGCCAGCACCAGAACCGGGGTGGGGCGGCCCCTCCACTTT. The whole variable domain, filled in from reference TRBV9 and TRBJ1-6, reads DSGVTQTPKHLITATGQRVTLRCSPRSGDLSVYWYQQSLDQGLQFLIQYYNGEERAKGNILERFSAQQFPDLHSELNLSSLELGDSALYFCASTRTGVGRPLHFGNGTRLTVT.

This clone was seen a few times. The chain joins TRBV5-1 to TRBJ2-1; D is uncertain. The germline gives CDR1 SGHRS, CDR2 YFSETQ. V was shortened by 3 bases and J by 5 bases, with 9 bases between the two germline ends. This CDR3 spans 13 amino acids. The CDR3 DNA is TGCGCCAGCAGCTCGACCGGCGACAATGAGCAGTTCTTC. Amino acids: CASSSTGDNEQFF.

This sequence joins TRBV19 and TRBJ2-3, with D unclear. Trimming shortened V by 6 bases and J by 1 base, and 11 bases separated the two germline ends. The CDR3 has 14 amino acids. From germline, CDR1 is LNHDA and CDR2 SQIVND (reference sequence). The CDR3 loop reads CASRNRGGTDTQYF. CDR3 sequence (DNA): TGTGCCAGTAGGAACCGAGGAGGCACAGATACGCAGTATTTT. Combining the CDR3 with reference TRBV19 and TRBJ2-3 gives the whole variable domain DGGITQSPKYLFRKEGQNVTLSCEQNLNHDAMYWYRQDPGQGLRLIYYSQIVNDFQKGDIAEGYSVSREKKESFPLTVTSAQKNPTAFYLCASRNRGGTDTQYFGPGTRLTVL.

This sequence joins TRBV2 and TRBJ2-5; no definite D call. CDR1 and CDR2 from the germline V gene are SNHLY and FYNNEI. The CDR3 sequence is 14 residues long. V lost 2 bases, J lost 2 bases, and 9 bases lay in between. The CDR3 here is CASSESGPQETQYF. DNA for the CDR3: TGTGCCAGCAGTGAATCCGGGCCTCAAGAGACCCAGTACTTC.

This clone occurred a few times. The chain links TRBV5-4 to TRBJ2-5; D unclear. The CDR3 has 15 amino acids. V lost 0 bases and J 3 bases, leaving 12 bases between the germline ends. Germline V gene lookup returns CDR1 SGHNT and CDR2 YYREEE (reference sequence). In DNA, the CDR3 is TGTGCCAGCAGCTTGGGTGGCAGGTTAGAAGAGACCCAGTACTTC. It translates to CASSLGGRLEETQYF. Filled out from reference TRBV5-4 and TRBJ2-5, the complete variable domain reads ETGVTQSPTHLIKTRGQQVTLRCSSQSGHNTVSWYQQALGQGPQFIFQYYREEENGRGNFPPRFSGLQFPNYSSELNVNALELDDSALYLCASSLGGRLEETQYFGPGTRLLVL.

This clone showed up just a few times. CDR3 sequence reads: CASSSKNGQGYGYTF. As DNA, the CDR3 is TGTGCCAGCAGCTCGAAAAACGGACAGGGCTATGGCTACACCTTC. V is TRBV5-4 and J is TRBJ1-2; 8 positions match TRBD1. Per germline, CDR1 SGHNT and CDR2 YYREEE (reference sequence). The CDR3 loop spans 15 amino acids. V dropped 3 bases and J dropped 4; count of bases not matched to a gene: 8.

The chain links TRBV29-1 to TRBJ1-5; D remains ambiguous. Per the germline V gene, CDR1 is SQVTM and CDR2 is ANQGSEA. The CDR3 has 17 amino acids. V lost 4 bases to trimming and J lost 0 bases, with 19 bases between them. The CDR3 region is CSVVGLMRRGSNQPQHF. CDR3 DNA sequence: TGCAGCGTTGTAGGGCTGATGAGACGGGGTAGCAATCAGCCCCAGCATTTT.

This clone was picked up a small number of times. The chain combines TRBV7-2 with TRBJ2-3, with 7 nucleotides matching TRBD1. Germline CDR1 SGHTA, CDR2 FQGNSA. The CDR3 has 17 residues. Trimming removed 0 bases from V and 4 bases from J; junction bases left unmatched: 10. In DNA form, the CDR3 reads TGTGCCAGCAGCTTAGCTCGTGACAGCCAGGGGGCAGATACGCAGTATTTT. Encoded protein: CASSLARDSQGADTQYF. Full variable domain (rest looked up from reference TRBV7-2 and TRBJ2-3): GAGVSQSPSNKVTEKGKDVELRCDPISGHTALYWYRQSLGQGLEFLIYFQGNSAPDKSGLPSDRFSAERTGGSVSTLTIQRTQQEDSAVYLCASSLARDSQGADTQYFGPGTRLTVL.

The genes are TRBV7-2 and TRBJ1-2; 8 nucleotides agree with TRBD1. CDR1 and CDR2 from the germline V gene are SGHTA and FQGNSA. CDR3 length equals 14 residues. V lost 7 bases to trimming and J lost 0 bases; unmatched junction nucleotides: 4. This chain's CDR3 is CASTQDRANYGYTF. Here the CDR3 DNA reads TGTGCCAGCACCCAGGACAGGGCTAACTATGGCTACACCTTC.

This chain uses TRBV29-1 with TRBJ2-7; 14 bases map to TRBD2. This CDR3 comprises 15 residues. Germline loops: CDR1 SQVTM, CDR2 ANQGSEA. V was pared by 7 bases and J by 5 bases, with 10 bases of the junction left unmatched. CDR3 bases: TGCAGCGGCGGTCCCGGGACTAGCGGGAGAGACGAGCAGTACTTC. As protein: CSGGPGTSGRDEQYF.

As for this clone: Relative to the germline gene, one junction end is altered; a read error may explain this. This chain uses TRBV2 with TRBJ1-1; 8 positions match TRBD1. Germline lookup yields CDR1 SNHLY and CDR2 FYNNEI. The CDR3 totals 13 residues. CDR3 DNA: TGTGCCAGCCAGGACAGGGTGAACACTGAAGCTTCCTTT. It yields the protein CASQDRVNTEASF. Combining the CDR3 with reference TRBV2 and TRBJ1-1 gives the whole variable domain EPEVTQTPSHQVTQMGQEVILRCVPISNHLYFYWYRQILGQKVEFLVSFYNNEISEKSEIFDDQFSVERPDGSNFTLKIRSTKLEDSAMYFCASQDRVNTEASFGQGTRLTVV.

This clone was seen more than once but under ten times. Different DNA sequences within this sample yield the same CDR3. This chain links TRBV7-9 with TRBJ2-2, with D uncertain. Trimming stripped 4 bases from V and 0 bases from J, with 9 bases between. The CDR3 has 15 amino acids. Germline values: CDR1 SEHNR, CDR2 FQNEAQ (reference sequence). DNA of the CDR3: TGTGCCAGCAGCTCACGCGTCCCGAACACCGGGGAGCTGTTTTTT. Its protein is CASSSRVPNTGELFF.

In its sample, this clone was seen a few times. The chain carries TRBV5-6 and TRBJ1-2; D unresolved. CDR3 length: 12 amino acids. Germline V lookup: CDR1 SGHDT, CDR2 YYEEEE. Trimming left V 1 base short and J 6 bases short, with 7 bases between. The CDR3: CASSLWVNGYTF. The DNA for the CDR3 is TGTGCCAGCAGCTTGTGGGTAAATGGCTACACCTTC.

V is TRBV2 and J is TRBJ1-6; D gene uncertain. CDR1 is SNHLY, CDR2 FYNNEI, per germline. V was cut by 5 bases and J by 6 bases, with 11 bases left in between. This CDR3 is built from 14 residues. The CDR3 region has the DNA TGTGCCAGCAGTCCAGAAGGTGGTAATTCACCCCTCCACTTT. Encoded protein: CASSPEGGNSPLHF. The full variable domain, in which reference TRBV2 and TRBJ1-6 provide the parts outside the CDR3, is EPEVTQTPSHQVTQMGQEVILRCVPISNHLYFYWYRQILGQKVEFLVSFYNNEISEKSEIFDDQFSVERPDGSNFTLKIRSTKLEDSAMYFCASSPEGGNSPLHFGNGTRLTVT.

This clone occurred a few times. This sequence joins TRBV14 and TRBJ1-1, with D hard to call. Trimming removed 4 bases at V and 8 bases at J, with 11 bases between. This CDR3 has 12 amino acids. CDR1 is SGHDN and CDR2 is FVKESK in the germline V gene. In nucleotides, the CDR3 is TGTGCCAGCAGCCTAGGACGGACGGAAGCTTTCTTT. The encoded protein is CASSLGRTEAFF.

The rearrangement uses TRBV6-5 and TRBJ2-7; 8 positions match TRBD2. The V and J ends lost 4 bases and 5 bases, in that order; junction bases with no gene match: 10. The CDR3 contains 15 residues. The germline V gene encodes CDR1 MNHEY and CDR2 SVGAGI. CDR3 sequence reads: CASSSGRGRRDEQYF. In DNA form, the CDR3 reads TGTGCCAGCAGTTCCGGGAGGGGCAGGCGCGACGAGCAGTACTTC.

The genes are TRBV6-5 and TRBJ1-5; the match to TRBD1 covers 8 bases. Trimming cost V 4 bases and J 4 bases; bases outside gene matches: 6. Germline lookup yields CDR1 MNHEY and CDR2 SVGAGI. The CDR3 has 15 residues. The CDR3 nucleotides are TGTGCCAGCAGTTCCCTCGGGACAGGTAATCAGCCCCAGCATTTT. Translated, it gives CASSSLGTGNQPQHF.

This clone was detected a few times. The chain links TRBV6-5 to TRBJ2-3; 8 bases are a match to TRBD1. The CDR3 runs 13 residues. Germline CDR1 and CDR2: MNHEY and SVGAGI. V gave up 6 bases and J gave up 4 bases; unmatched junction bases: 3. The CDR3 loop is CASRRTGPDTQYF. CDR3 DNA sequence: TGTGCCAGCAGGAGGACAGGGCCAGATACGCAGTATTTT.

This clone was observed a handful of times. CDR3 coding DNA: TGTGCCAGCAGCGCTAGACAGACACAGGGGCGGGAGCTGTTTTTT. Translation: CASSARQTQGRELFF. This rearrangement joins TRBV9 to TRBJ2-2, with 7 positions matching TRBD1. CDR3 size: 15 residues. The germline gives CDR1 SGDLS, CDR2 YYNGEE. Trimming took 3 bases from V and 9 from J; bases not matched to a gene: 11.

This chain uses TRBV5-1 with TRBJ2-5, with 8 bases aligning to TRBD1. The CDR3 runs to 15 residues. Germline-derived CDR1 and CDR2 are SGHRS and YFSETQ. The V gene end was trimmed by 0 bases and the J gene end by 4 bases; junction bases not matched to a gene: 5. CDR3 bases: TGCGCCAGCAGCTTGGTACAGGGGGATGGAGAGACCCAGTACTTC. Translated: CASSLVQGDGETQYF.